The 5 T cell receptor beta chains presented below share a single source sample, sequenced in a study of cytomegalovirus exposure and HLA in healthy donors. The PCR ran on 60 Vbeta and 13 Jbeta primers. Libraries were prepared by immunoSEQ multiplex PCR; TCRdb keeps only in-frame clonotypes and omits some of them. This table has 100,000 to 150,000 clones, over 75% appearing once. Material for sequencing was PBMCs. These receptors were obtained from a young man in good health and CMV-seropositive.

The V and J genes are TRBV7-8 and TRBJ1-4; possible D gene TRBD1, 5 bases. This CDR3 comprises 17 residues. Trimming removed 4 bases from V and 2 bases from J, with 17 bases in between. Per the germline V gene, CDR1 is SGHVS and CDR2 is FQNEAQ. The DNA of the CDR3 is TGTGCCAGCAGCTGGACTGCGGGGGAGGTTACTAATGAAAAACTGTTTTTT. Protein: CASSWTAGEVTNEKLFF.

The genes are TRBV19 and TRBJ2-7; weak D call: TRBD1 (6 bases). Germline V gene data show CDR1 as LNHDA and CDR2 as SQIVND (reference sequence). The ends were cut back, 6 bases at V and 2 bases at J, with 11 bases in the middle. The length of the CDR3 is 13 residues. CDR3 loop: CASSRTAAYEQYF. In nucleotides, the CDR3 is TGTGCCAGTAGCCGGACAGCCGCCTACGAGCAGTACTTC.

The genes are TRBV4-3 and TRBJ2-1, with D perhaps given as TRBD1 or TRBD2 (6 bases each). The CDR3 loop spans 17 amino acids. Deletions cut 4 bases from V and 2 bases from J, with 18 bases between. Germline CDR1 is LGHNA and CDR2 is YSLEER. As DNA, the CDR3 is TGCGCCAGCAGCCCAGAGGGGGTTAGCGGACCCTACAATGAGCAGTTCTTC. It specifies CASSPEGVSGPYNEQFF.

This chain connects TRBV6-1 to TRBJ2-6; D is unclear. CDR1 is MNHNS and CDR2 is SASEGT in the germline V gene. The CDR3 length is 14 residues. V dropped 4 bases and J dropped 0 bases, with 4 bases sitting between them. The CDR3 is CASSASSGANVLTF. The CDR3 DNA reads as TGTGCCAGCAGTGCGAGCTCTGGGGCCAACGTCCTGACTTTC.

The chain carries TRBV7-2 and TRBJ1-3; D gene uncertain. The germline gives CDR1 SGHTA, CDR2 FQGNSA. The CDR3 sequence is 15 residues long. Between the trimmed V and J ends, which lost 2 bases and 0 bases, there was a span of 8 bases. CDR3 DNA: TGTGCCAGCAGCTTACGGGTTAGCTCTGGAAACACCATATATTTT. Translating it yields CASSLRVSSGNTIYF.